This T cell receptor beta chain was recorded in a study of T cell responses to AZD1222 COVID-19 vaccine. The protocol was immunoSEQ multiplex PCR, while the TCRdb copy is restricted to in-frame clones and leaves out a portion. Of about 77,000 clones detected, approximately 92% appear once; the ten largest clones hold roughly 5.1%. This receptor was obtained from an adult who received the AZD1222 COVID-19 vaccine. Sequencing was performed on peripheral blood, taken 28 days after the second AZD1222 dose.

The CDR3 reads CASSTGESSDTQYF. The CDR3 DNA reads TGCGCCAGCAGCACCGGGGAGTCTTCGGATACGCAGTATTTT. V and J are TRBV5-1 and TRBJ2-3; possible D gene TRBD2, 5 bases. The germline gives CDR1 SGHRS, CDR2 YFSETQ. There are 14 residues in the CDR3. Trimming shortened V by 4 bases and J by 6 bases, and 15 bases separated the two germline ends.